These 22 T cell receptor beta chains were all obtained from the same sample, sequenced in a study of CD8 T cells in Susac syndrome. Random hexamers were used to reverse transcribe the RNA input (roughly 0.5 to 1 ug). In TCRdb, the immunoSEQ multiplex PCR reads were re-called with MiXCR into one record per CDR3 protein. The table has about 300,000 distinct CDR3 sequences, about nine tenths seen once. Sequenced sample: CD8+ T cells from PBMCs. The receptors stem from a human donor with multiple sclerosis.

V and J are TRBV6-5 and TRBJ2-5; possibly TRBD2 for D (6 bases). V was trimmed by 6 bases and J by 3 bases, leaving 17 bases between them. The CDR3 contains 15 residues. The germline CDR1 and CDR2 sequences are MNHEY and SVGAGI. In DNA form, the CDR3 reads TGTGCCAGCAGACCCTCCCCCGGCGGGAAAGAGACCCAGTACTTC. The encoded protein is CASRPSPGGKETQYF.

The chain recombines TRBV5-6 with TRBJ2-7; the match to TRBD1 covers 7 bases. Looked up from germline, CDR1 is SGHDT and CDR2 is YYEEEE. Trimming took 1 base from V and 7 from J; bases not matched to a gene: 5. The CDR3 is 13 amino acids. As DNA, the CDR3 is TGTGCCAGCAGCTTGACAGGGGTCTTGGAGCAGTACTTC. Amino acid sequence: CASSLTGVLEQYF.

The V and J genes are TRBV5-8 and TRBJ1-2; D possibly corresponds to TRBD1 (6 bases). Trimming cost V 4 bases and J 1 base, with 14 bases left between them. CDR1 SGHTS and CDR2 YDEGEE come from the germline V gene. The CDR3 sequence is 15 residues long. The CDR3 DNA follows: TGTGCCAGCAGCGTCCGGGACATCTTTAACTATGGCTACACCTTC. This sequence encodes CASSVRDIFNYGYTF.

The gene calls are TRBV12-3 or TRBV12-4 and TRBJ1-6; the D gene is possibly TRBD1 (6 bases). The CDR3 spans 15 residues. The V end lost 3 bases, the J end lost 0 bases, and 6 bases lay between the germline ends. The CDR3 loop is CASSFRGSYNSPLHF. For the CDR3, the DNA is TGTGCCAGCAGTTTCAGGGGCTCCTATAATTCACCCCTCCACTTT.

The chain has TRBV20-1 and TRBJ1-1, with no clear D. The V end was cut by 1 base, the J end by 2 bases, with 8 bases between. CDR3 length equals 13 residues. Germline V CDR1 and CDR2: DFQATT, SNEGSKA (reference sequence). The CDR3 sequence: CSARGEGNTEAFF. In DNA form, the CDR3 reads TGCAGTGCTAGAGGGGAGGGAAACACTGAAGCTTTCTTT.

The CDR3 sequence: CSVASGAEAFF. Here the CDR3 DNA reads TGCAGCGTTGCAAGTGGAGCTGAAGCTTTCTTT. The rearrangement links TRBV29-1 to TRBJ1-1; D unclear. Trimming pared 4 bases from V and 6 bases from J, leaving 9 bases between. This CDR3 region has 11 residues. Germline assignment: CDR1 SQVTM and CDR2 ANQGSEA.

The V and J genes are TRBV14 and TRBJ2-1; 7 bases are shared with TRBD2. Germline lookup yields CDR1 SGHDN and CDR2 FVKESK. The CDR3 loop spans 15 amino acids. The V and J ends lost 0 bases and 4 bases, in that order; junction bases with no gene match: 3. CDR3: CASSQDEGGYNEQFF. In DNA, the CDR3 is TGTGCCAGCAGCCAAGACGAGGGAGGGTACAATGAGCAGTTCTTC.

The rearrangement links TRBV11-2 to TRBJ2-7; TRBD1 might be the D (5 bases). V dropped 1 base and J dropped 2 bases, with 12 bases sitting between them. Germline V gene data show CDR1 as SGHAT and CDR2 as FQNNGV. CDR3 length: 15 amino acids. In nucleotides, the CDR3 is TGTGCCAGCAGCTTAGCGTCGCAGGGTACCTACGAGCAGTACTTC. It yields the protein CASSLASQGTYEQYF.

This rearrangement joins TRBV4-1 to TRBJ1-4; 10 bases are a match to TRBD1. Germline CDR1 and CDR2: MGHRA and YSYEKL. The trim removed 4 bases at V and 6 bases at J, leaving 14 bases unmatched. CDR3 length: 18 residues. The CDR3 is CASSPGQGRGNWDEKLFF. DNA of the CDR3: TGCGCCAGCAGCCCGGGACAGGGGAGGGGTAATTGGGATGAAAAACTGTTTTTT.

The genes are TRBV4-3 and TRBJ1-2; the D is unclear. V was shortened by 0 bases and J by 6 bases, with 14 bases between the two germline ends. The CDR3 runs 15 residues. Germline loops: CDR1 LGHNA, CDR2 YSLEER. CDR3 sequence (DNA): TGCGCCAGCAGCCAAGAAGGAGGCAGGTCCGATGGCTACACCTTC. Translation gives CASSQEGGRSDGYTF.

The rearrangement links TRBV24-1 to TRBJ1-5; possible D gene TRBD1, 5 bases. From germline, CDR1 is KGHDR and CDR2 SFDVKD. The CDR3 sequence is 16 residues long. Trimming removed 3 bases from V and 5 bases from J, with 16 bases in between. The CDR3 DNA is TGTGCCACCAGTGATGGGGGTACGGGTCGGGATCAGCCCCAGCATTTT. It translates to CATSDGGTGRDQPQHF.

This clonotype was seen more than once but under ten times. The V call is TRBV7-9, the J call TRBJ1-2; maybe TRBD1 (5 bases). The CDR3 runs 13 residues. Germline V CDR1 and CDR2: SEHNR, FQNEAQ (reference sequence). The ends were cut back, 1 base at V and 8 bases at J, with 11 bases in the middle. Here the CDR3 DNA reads TGTGCCAGCAGCTTAGGGGCAGGGCACGGCTACACCTTC. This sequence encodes CASSLGAGHGYTF. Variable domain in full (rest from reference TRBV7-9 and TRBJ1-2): DTGVSQNPRHKITKRGQNVTFRCDPISEHNRLYWYRQTLGQGPEFLTYFQNEAQLEKSRLLSDRFSAERPKGSFSTLEIQRTEQGDSAMYLCASSLGAGHGYTFGSGTRLTVV.

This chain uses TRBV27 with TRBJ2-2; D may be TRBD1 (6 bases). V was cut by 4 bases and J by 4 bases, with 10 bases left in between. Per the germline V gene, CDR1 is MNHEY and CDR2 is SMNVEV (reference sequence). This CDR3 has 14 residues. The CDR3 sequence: CASSWAGVTGELFF. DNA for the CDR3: TGTGCCAGCAGTTGGGCAGGGGTCACCGGGGAGCTGTTTTTT.

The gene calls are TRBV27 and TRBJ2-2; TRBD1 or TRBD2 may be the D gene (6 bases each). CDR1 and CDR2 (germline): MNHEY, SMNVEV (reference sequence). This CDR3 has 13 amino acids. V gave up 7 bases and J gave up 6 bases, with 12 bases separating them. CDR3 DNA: TGTGCCAGCACCGTGGGGGGCGCCGGGGAGCTGTTTTTT. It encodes CASTVGGAGELFF.

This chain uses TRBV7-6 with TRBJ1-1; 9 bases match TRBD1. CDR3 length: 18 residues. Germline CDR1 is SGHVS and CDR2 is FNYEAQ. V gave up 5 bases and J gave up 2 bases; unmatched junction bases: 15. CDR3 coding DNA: TGTGCCAGCAGCCCCCAAGCCGGGACAGGGAGTGTCAACACTGAAGCTTTCTTT. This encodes CASSPQAGTGSVNTEAFF. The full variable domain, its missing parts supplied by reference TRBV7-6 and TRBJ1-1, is GAGVSQSPRYKVTKRGQDVALRCDPISGHVSLYWYRQALGQGPEFLTYFNYEAQQDKSGLPNDRFSAERPEGSISTLTIQRTEQRDSAMYRCASSPQAGTGSVNTEAFFGQGTRLTVV.

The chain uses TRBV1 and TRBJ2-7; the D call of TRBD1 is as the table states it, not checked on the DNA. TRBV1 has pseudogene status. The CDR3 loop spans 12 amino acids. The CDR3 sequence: CTRLRDRDEQYF. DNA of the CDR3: TGCACCAGACTCCGGGACAGGGACGAGCAGTACTTC.

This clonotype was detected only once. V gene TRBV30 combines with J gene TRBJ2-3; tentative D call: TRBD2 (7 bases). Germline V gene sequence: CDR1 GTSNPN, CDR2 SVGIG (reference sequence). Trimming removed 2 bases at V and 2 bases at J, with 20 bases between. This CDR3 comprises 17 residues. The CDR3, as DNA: TGTGCCTGGAGTTGGGGGGGGCGTTTAGCACCCACAGATACGCAGTATTTT. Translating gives CAWSWGGRLAPTDTQYF.

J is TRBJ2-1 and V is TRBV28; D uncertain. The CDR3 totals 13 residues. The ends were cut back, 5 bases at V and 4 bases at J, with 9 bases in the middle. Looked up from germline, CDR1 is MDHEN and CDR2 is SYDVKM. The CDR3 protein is CASSPEAYNEQFF. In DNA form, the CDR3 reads TGTGCCAGCAGTCCCGAGGCGTACAATGAGCAGTTCTTC.

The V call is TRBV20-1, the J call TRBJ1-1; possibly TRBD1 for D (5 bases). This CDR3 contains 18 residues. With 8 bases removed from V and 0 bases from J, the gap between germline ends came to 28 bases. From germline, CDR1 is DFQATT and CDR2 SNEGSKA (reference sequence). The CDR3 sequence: CSSAGGPPGFPMNTEAFF. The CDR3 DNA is TGCAGTTCAGCCGGCGGACCCCCAGGGTTCCCCATGAACACTGAAGCTTTCTTT.

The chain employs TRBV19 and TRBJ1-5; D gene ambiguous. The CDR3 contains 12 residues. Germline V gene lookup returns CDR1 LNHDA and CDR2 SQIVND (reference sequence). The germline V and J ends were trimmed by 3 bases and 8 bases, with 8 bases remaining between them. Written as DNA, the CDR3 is TGTGCCAGTAGTATTGGGAACGAGCCCCAGCATTTT. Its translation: CASSIGNEPQHF.

CDR3 bases: TGTGCCAGCAGGGGCAGGCAAAACTACGAGCAGTACTTC. It yields the protein CASRGRQNYEQYF. The V gene is TRBV11-2, the J gene TRBJ2-7; D not resolved. V was shortened by 6 bases and J by 3 bases, with 12 bases between the two germline ends. Germline V gene lookup returns CDR1 SGHAT and CDR2 FQNNGV. CDR3 size: 13 residues. Filled out from reference TRBV11-2 and TRBJ2-7, the complete variable domain reads EAGVAQSPRYKIIEKRQSVAFWCNPISGHATLYWYQQILGQGPKLLIQFQNNGVVDDSQLPKDRFSAERLKGVDSTLKIQPAKLEDSAVYLCASRGRQNYEQYFGPGTRLTVT.

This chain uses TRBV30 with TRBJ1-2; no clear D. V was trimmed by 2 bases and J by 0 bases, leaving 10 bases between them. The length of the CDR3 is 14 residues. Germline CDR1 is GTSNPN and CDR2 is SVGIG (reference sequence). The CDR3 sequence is CAWSSFGANYGYTF. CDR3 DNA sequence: TGTGCCTGGAGTTCATTTGGAGCTAACTATGGCTACACCTTC.